This passage covers 12 T cell receptor beta chains from one sample sequenced in a study of sequential checkpoint blockade in melanoma (dated by TCRdb to between 2018 and 2021). Library generation was performed with the immunoSEQ multiplex PCR assay. The clones in this table, taken by TCRdb from immuneACCESS, are in-frame only. Not every clone is retained; where verified, under half of the shortfall comes from an unresolved V gene, and the cause of the rest is unknown. The sample table contains some 19,000 clones; only one count was recorded for roughly 30% of them. The biggest ten clones account for roughly 6.7% of the sample. The label giving this sample's treatment or condition can be read as: randomized to nivolumab then ipilimumab (arm A) or the reverse (arm B). The sample consisted of tumor tissue (inferred from file names), taken from a patient given nivolumab and ipilimumab in sequence. These receptors were collected from a human donor with melanoma.

In its sample, this clone was seen many times. The chain joins TRBV11-3 to TRBJ1-1; a weak D match, TRBD1 (5 bases). In germline, CDR1 is SGHNT, CDR2 YENEEA. With 4 bases removed from V and 1 base from J, the gap between germline ends came to 13 bases. CDR3 size: 15 residues. CDR3 region: CASSSTLQGNTEAFF. Here the CDR3 DNA reads TGTGCCAGCAGCTCCACCCTCCAGGGGAACACTGAAGCTTTCTTT.

The genes are TRBV11-3 and TRBJ1-4, with D maybe TRBD1 (6 bases). This CDR3 is 15 amino acids long. In germline, CDR1 is SGHNT, CDR2 YENEEA. Trimming left V 5 bases short and J 8 bases short, with 18 bases between. In DNA form, the CDR3 reads TGTGCCAGCAGCCCCGGGGACACCCTACGGGAAAAACTGTTTTTT. Protein sequence: CASSPGDTLREKLFF.

The V gene is TRBV18, the J gene TRBJ1-1; D unresolved. Germline CDR1 is KGHSH and CDR2 is LQKENI. The CDR3 contains 14 residues. V gave up 5 bases and J gave up 3 bases, with 13 bases separating them. In DNA, the CDR3 is TGTGCCAGCTCATCCGAGAGCTTGTACACTGAAGCTTTCTTT. This sequence encodes CASSSESLYTEAFF.

This clone has just a few counts. The chain has TRBV11-3 and TRBJ2-3; D call uncertain. CDR1 and CDR2 from the germline V gene are SGHNT and YENEEA. Trimming shortened V by 3 bases and J by 3 bases, and 10 bases separated the two germline ends. The CDR3 spans 14 residues. CDR3 DNA: TGTGCCAGCAGCTTTTTCTCGGGTACAGATACGCAGTATTTT. Translating it yields CASSFFSGTDTQYF.

This clone is labeled as medium-sized. V and J are TRBV30 and TRBJ1-4, with TRBD1 matching over 7 bases. This CDR3 is built from 14 residues. V lost 3 bases, J lost 7 bases, and 8 bases stayed unmatched. CDR1 is GTSNPN and CDR2 is SVGIG in the germline V gene (reference sequence). Here the CDR3 DNA reads TGTGCCTGGAGACGGGGCCAGGGGGGTGAAAAACTGTTTTTT. This gives the protein CAWRRGQGGEKLFF.

The chain joins TRBV19 to TRBJ1-1, with D unresolved. Trimming pared 6 bases from V and 1 base from J, leaving 12 bases between. This CDR3 comprises 14 residues. Per the germline V gene, CDR1 is LNHDA and CDR2 is SQIVND (reference sequence). Here the CDR3 reads CASRGNGGNTEAFF. The DNA for the CDR3 is TGTGCCAGTAGAGGAAACGGAGGGAACACTGAAGCTTTCTTT.

This chain links TRBV18 with TRBJ1-2; TRBD1 matches at 11 bases. V trimming: 2 bases; J trimming: 6 bases; junction bases outside the gene matches: 2. Germline CDR1 and CDR2: KGHSH and LQKENI. This CDR3 is 14 amino acids long. This chain's CDR3 is CASSPGGQGDGYTF. The CDR3 coding sequence is TGTGCCAGCTCACCAGGGGGACAGGGGGATGGCTACACCTTC.

The genes are TRBV5-1 and TRBJ2-3; D perhaps matches TRBD1 (6 bases). Per the germline V gene, CDR1 is SGHRS and CDR2 is YFSETQ. The V end lost 3 bases, the J end lost 4 bases, and 18 bases lay between the germline ends. CDR3 length equals 16 residues. In nucleotides, the CDR3 is TGCGCCAGCAGCTCTGGGGGCGGCGGAGGTTCAGATACGCAGTATTTT. It codes for CASSSGGGGGSDTQYF. The variable domain in full, with the rest retrieved from reference TRBV5-1 and TRBJ2-3, is KAGVTQTPRYLIKTRGQQVTLSCSPISGHRSVSWYQQTPGQGLQFLFEYFSETQRNKGNFPGRFSGRQFSNSRSEMNVSTLELGDSALYLCASSSGGGGGSDTQYFGPGTRLTVL.

As DNA, the CDR3 is TGTGCCAGCAGCTCTGATCGGGAAACCGGTTTGTGGTATGGCTACACCTTC. Amino acid sequence: CASSSDRETGLWYGYTF. The rearrangement links TRBV11-3 to TRBJ1-2; D not certain. The CDR3 loop spans 17 amino acids. The V gene's germline CDR1 is SGHNT and CDR2 YENEEA. The V end lost 4 bases, the J end lost 5 bases, and 23 bases lay between the germline ends.

The chain has TRBV6-8 and TRBJ1-1; possible D gene TRBD1, 6 bases. Trimming took 6 bases from V and 7 from J, leaving 12 bases between them. CDR1 is MNHGY, CDR2 SAAAGT, per germline. The length of the CDR3 is 12 residues. CDR3 nucleotide sequence: TGTGCCAGCAGGGGGGCCGGGATTGAAGCTTTCTTT. Translated: CASRGAGIEAFF.

The chain couples TRBV19 to TRBJ2-2, with TRBD1 as a possible D gene (8 bases). The CDR3 extends over 17 amino acids. Germline CDR1 is LNHDA and CDR2 is SQIVND (reference sequence). Trimming shortened V by 5 bases and J by 7 bases, and 23 bases separated the two germline ends. CDR3 loop: CASSVDRAGGRGGELFF. DNA of the CDR3: TGTGCCAGTAGTGTGGACAGGGCTGGCGGGAGAGGCGGGGAGCTGTTTTTT.

The rearrangement links TRBV11-3 to TRBJ2-2; 7 nucleotides match TRBD1. The CDR3 is 15 residues long. Germline V CDR1 and CDR2: SGHNT, YENEEA. The J segment lost 4 bases and the V segment lost 5 bases, leaving 7 bases of the junction unmatched. The CDR3 bases are TGTGCCAGCAGCCCCGGACAGGTTGGCACCGGGGAGCTGTTTTTT. Encoded protein: CASSPGQVGTGELFF.